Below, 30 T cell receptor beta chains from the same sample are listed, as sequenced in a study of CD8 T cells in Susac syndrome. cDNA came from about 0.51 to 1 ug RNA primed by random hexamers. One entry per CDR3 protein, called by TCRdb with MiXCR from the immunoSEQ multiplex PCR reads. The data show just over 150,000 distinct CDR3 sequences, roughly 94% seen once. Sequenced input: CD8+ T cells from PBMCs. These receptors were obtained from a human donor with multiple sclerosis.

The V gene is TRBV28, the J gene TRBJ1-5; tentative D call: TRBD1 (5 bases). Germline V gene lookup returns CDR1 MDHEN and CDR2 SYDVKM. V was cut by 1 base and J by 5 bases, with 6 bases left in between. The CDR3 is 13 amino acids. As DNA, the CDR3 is TGTGCCAGCAGTTTATCAGGGTATCAGCCCCAGCATTTT. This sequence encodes CASSLSGYQPQHF.

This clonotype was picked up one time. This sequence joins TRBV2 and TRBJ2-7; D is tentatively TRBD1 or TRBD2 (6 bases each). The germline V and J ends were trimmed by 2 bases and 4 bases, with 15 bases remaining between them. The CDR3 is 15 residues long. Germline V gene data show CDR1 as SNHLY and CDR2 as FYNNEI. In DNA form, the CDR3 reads TGTGCCAGCAGTGAAAGGGGGGACACAACATACGAGCAGTACTTC. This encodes CASSERGDTTYEQYF.

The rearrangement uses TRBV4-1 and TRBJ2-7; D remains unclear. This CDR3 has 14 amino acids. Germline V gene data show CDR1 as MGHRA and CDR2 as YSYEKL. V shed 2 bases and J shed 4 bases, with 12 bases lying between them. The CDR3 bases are TGCGCCAGCAGCCAAAGGAACACGGAATACGAGCAGTACTTC. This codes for CASSQRNTEYEQYF.

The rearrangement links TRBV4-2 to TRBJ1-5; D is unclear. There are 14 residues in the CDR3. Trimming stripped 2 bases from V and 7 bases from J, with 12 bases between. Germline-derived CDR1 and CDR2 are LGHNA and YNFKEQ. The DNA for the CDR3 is TGTGCCAGCAGCCAAAGAGGAGGAGGGCAGCCCCAGCATTTT. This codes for CASSQRGGGQPQHF.

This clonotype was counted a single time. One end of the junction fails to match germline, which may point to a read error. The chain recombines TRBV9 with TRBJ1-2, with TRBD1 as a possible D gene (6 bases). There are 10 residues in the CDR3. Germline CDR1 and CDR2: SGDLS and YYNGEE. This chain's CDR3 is CASSGRDIRF. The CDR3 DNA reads TGTGCCAGCAGCGGCCGGGACATCCGCTTC.

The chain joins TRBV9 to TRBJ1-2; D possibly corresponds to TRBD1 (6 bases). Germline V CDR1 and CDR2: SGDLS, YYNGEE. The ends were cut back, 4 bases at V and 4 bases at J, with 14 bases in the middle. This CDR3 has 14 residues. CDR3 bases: TGTGCCAGCAGCCCACAGGGAAAGGGCTATGGCTACACCTTC. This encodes CASSPQGKGYGYTF.

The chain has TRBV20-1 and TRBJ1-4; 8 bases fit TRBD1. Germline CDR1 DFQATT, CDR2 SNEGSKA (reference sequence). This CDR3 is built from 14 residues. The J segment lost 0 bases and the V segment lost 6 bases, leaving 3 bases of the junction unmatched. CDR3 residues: CSARDRSTNEKLFF. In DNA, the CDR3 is TGCAGTGCCAGGGACAGGTCAACTAATGAAAAACTGTTTTTT.

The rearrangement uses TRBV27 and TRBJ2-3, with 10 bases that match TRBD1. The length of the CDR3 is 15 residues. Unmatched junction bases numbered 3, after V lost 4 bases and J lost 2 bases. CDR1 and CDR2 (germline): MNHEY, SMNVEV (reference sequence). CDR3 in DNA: TGTGCCAGCAGTTCGGGACAGGGGATCACAGATACGCAGTATTTT. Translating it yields CASSSGQGITDTQYF.

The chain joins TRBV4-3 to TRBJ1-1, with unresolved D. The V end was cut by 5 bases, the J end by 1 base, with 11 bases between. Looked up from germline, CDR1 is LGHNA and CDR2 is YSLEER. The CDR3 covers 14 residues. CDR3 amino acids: CASSINPGNTEAFF. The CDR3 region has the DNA TGCGCCAGCAGCATCAACCCAGGGAACACTGAAGCTTTCTTT.

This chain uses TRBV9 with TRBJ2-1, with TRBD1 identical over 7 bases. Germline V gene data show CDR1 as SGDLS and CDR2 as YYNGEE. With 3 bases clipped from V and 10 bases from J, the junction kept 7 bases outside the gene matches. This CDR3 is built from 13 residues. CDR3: CASSALNRGEQFF. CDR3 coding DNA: TGTGCCAGCAGCGCCCTAAACAGGGGCGAGCAGTTCTTC.

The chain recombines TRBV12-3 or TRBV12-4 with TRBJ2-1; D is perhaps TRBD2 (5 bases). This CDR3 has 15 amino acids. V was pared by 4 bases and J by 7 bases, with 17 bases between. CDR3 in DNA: TGTGCCAGCAGTTCGTTCGCGGGTCGCGGGAATGAGCAGTTCTTC. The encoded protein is CASSSFAGRGNEQFF.

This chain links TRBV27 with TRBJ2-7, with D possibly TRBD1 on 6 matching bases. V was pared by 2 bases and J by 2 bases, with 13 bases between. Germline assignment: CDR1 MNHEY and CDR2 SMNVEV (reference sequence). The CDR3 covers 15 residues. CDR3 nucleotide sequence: TGTGCCAGCAGTTTAACTGGGACAAGCGCCTACGAGCAGTACTTC. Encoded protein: CASSLTGTSAYEQYF.

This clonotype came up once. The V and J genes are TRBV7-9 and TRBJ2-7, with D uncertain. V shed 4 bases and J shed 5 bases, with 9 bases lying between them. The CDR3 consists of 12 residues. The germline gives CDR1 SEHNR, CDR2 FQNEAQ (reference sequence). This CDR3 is CASSSPRHEQYF. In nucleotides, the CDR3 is TGTGCCAGCAGCTCTCCCCGACACGAGCAGTACTTC.

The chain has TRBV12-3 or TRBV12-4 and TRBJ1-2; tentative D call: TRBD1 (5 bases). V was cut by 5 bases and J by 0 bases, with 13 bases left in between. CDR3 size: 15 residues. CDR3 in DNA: TGTGCCAGCAGTCCCGGGGGACGGCCTAACTATGGCTACACCTTC. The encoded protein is CASSPGGRPNYGYTF.

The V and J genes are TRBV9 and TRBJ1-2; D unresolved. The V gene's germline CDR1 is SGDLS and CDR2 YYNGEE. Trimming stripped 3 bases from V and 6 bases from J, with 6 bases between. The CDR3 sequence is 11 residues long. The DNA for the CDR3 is TGTGCCAGCAGCGGGGCAGATGGCTACACCTTC. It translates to CASSGADGYTF.

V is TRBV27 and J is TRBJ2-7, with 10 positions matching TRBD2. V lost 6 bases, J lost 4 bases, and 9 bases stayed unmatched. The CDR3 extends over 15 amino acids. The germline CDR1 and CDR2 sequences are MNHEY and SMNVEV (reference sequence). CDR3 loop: CASSPSGGAGYEQYF. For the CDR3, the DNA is TGTGCCAGCAGCCCAAGCGGGGGGGCCGGGTACGAGCAGTACTTC.

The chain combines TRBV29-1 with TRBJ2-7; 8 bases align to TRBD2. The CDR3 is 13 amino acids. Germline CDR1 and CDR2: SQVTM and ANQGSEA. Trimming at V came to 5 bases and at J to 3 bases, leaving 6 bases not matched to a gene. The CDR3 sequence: CSVNSGEYYEQYF. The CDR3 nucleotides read TGCAGCGTTAATAGCGGGGAATACTACGAGCAGTACTTC.

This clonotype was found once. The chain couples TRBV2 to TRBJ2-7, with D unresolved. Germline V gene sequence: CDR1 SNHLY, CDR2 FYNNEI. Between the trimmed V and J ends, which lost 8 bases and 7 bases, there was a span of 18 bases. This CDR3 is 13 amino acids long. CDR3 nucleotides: TGTGCCAGCTCAAGGCCCTACACCCAGGAGCAGTACTTC. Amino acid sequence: CASSRPYTQEQYF. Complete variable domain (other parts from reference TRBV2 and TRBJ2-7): EPEVTQTPSHQVTQMGQEVILRCVPISNHLYFYWYRQILGQKVEFLVSFYNNEISEKSEIFDDQFSVERPDGSNFTLKIRSTKLEDSAMYFCASSRPYTQEQYFGPGTRLTVT.

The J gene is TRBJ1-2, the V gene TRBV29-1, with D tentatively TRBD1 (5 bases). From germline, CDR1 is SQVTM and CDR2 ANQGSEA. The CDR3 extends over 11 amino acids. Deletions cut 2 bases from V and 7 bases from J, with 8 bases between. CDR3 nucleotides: TGCAGCGTTGAACGCAGGGCTGGCTACACCTTC. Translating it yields CSVERRAGYTF.

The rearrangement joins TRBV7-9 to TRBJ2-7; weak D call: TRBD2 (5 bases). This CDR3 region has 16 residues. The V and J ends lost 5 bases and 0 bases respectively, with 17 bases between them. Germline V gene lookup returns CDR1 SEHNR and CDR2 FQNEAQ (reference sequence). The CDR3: CASSPEGERSSYEQYF. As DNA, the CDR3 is TGTGCCAGCAGCCCCGAGGGCGAACGGAGCTCCTACGAGCAGTACTTC.

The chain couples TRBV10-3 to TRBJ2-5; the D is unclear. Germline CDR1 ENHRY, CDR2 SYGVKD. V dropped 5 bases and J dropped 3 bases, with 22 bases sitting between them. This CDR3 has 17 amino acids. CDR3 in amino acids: CAISTESTETLKETQYF. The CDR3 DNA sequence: TGTGCCATCAGTACTGAGTCCACGGAAACTCTAAAAGAGACCCAGTACTTC.

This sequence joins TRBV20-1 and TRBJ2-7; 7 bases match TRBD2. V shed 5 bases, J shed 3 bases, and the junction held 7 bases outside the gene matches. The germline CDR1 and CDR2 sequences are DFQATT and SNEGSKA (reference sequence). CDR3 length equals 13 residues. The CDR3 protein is CSAPGSGVYEQYF. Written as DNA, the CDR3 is TGCAGTGCTCCCGGGAGCGGGGTCTACGAGCAGTACTTC.

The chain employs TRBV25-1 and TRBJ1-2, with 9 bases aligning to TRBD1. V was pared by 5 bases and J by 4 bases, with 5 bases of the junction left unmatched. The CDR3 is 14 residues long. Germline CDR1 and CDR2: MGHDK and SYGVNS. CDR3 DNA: TGTGCCAGCAGTTTGACAGGGGGGGCCTATGGCTACACCTTC. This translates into CASSLTGGAYGYTF.

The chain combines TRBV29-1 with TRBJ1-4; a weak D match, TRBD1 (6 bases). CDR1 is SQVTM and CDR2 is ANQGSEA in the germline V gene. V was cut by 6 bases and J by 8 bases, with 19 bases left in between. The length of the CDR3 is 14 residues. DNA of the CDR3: TGCAGCGTGCTGGCGGGGGCAGCGGGCGAAAAACTGTTTTTT. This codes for CSVLAGAAGEKLFF.

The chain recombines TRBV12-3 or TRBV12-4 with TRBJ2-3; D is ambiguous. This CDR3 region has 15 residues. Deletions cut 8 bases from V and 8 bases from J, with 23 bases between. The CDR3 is CASLPTGLDVGTQYF. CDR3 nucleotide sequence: TGTGCCAGCCTCCCGACCGGGCTGGATGTAGGTACGCAGTATTTT.

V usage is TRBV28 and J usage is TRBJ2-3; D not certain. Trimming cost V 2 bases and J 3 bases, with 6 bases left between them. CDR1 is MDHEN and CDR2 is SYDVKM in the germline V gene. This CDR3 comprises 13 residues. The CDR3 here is CASSLQATDTQYF. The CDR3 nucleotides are TGTGCCAGCAGTTTACAAGCAACAGATACGCAGTATTTT.

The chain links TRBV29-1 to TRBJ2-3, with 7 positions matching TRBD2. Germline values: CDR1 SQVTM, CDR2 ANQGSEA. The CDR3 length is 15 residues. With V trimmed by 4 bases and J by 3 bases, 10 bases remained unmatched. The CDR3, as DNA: TGCAGCGTTGGGGGAGGGGCGTCTAATACAGATACGCAGTATTTT. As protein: CSVGGGASNTDTQYF.

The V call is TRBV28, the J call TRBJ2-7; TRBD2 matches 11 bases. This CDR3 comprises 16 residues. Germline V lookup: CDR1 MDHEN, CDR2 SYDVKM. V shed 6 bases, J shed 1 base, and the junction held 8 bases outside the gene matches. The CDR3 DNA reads TGTGCCAGCAGCTCCTCACTAGCGGGGGAATCCTACGAGCAGTACTTC. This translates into CASSSSLAGESYEQYF.

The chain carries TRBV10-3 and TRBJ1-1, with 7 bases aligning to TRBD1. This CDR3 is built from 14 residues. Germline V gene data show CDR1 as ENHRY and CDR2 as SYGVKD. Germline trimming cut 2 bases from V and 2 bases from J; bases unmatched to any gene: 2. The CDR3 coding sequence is TGTGCCATCAGTGAGGAGGGGGCCAACACTGAAGCTTTCTTT. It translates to CAISEEGANTEAFF.

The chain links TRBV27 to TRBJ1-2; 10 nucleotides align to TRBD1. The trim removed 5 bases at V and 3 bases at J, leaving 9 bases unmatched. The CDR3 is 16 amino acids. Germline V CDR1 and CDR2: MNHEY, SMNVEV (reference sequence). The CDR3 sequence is CASSLSTGGLYYGYTF. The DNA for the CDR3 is TGTGCCAGCAGTCTCTCGACAGGGGGCTTGTACTATGGCTACACCTTC.